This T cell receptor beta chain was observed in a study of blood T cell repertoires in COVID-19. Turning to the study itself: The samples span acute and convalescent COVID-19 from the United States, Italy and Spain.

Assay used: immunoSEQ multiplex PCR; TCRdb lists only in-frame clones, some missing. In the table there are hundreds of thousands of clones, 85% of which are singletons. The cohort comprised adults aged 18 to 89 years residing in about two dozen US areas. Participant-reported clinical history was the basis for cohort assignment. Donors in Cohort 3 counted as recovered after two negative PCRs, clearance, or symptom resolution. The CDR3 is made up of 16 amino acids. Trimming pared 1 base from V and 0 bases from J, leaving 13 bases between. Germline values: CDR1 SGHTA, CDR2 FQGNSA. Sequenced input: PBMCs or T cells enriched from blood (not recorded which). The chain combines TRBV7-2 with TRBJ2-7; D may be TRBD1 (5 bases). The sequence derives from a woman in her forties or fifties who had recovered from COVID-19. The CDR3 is CASSLVQGLSSYEQYF. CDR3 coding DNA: TGTGCCAGCAGCTTAGTTCAGGGCTTAAGCTCCTACGAGCAGTACTTC.